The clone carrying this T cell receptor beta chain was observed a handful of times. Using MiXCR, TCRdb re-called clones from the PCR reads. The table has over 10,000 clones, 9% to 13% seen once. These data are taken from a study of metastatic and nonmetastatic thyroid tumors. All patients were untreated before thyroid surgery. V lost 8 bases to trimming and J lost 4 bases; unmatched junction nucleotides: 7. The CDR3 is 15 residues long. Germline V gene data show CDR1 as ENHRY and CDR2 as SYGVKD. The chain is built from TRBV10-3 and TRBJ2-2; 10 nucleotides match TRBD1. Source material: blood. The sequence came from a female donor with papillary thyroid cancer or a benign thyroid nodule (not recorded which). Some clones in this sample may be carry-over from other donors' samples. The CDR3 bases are TGTGCCATCTCCGGGGACAGGGGCGTCACCGGGGAGCTGTTTTTT. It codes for CAISGDRGVTGELFF.